This T cell receptor (beta chain) originates from a study of T cell changes during pregnancy in multiple sclerosis. Clones were read by immunoSEQ multiplex PCR, and TCRdb kept only the in-frame ones, dropping some. The profile shows 66,000 or so clones, around 90% of them singletons. This CDR3 has 16 residues. The V gene's germline CDR1 is LNHNV and CDR2 YYDKDF (reference sequence). Trimming cost V 0 bases and J 7 bases; bases outside gene matches: 7. This receptor was obtained from a female donor with multiple sclerosis, enrolled in a pregnancy study. This chain joins TRBV15 and TRBJ2-2; 8 bases match TRBD2. The sequenced sample was CD8+ T cells from peripheral blood mononuclear cells, obtained before pregnancy. DNA for the CDR3: TGTGCCACCAGCAGAGATTCGGGGGGGAACGGCGGGGAGCTGTTTTTT. This translates into CATSRDSGGNGGELFF.